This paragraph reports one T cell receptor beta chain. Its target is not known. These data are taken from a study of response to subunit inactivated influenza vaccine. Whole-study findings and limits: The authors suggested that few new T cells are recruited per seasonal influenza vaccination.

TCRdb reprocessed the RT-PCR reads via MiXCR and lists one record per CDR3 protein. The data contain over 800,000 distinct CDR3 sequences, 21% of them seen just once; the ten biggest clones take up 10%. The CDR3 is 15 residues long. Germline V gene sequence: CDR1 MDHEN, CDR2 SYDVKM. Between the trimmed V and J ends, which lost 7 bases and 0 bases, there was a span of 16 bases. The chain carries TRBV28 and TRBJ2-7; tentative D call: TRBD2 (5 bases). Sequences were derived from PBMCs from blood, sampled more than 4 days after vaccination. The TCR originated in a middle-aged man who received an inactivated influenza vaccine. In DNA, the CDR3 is TGTGCCAGCAATTCGGGGATAACGAGCTCCTACGAGCAGTACTTC. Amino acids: CASNSGITSSYEQYF.